A single sample gave rise to the 15 T cell receptor beta chains below, sequenced in a study of OX40 agonist ivuxolimab in advanced cancers. Sequenced by immunoSEQ multiplex PCR; TCRdb stores in-frame clones only, minus some. The top ten clones hold 11% of a sample with tens of thousands of clones, 65% to 85% of them seen once. Here the sequenced sample was CD4+ or CD8+ T cells sorted from blood, taken in a trial of the OX40 agonist ivuxolimab. The receptors stem from an adult with an advanced solid tumor such as melanoma, head and neck, liver or kidney cancer.

This clone has just a few counts. The gene calls are TRBV7-9 and TRBJ2-1; possible D gene TRBD2, 6 bases. CDR1 and CDR2 from the germline V gene are SEHNR and FQNEAQ (reference sequence). V lost 1 base to trimming and J lost 10 bases, with 20 bases between them. The CDR3 runs to 16 residues. The CDR3 coding sequence is TGTGCCAGCAGCTTAGACCCGGGAGTCCATGAGGTGGAGCAGTTCTTC. Amino acid sequence: CASSLDPGVHEVEQFF.

This clone was seen a single time. This chain joins TRBV27 and TRBJ1-5; D uncertain. Germline CDR1 reads MNHEY; CDR2 reads SMNVEV (reference sequence). V was cut by 7 bases and J by 4 bases, with 17 bases left in between. CDR3 length: 15 residues. The CDR3 DNA reads as TGTGCCAGCACCCCGACCCCTGGAGGGAATCAGCCCCAGCATTTT. It translates to CASTPTPGGNQPQHF.

The V call is TRBV5-1, the J call TRBJ1-4, with D tentatively TRBD1 (5 bases). Germline CDR1 and CDR2: SGHRS and YFSETQ. V shed 3 bases and J shed 5 bases, with 14 bases lying between them. The CDR3 runs 15 residues. As DNA, the CDR3 is TGCGCCAGCAGCTCAACAGGCGACGTAAATGAAAAACTGTTTTTT. Translated, it gives CASSSTGDVNEKLFF. Filled out from reference TRBV5-1 and TRBJ1-4, the complete variable domain reads KAGVTQTPRYLIKTRGQQVTLSCSPISGHRSVSWYQQTPGQGLQFLFEYFSETQRNKGNFPGRFSGRQFSNSRSEMNVSTLELGDSALYLCASSSTGDVNEKLFFGSGTQLSVL.

The rearrangement uses TRBV6-4 and TRBJ1-2, with D unclear. Germline values: CDR1 MRHNA, CDR2 SNTAGT. The CDR3 extends over 15 amino acids. Trimming left V 3 bases short and J 0 bases short, with 11 bases between. The CDR3 nucleotides are TGTGCCAGCAGTGAGTCTCCTCTCCCTAACTATGGCTACACCTTC. The encoded protein is CASSESPLPNYGYTF.

This clone was found a few times. Other DNA sequences in this sample translate to the same CDR3. V is TRBV30 and J is TRBJ2-1; 11 bases are shared with TRBD2. The V and J ends lost 0 bases and 6 bases, in that order; junction bases with no gene match: 7. The length of the CDR3 is 16 residues. Germline V gene data show CDR1 as GTSNPN and CDR2 as SVGIG (reference sequence). The CDR3 region has the DNA TGTGCCTGGAGTGTACGCGATAGCGGGGGGGCCAATGAGCAGTTCTTC. This sequence encodes CAWSVRDSGGANEQFF.

CDR3 bases: TGTGCCAGCTCCCAGGGAGAGAACACTGAAGCTTTCTTT. It is translated as CASSQGENTEAFF. This sequence joins TRBV18 and TRBJ1-1, with D possibly being TRBD1 (5 bases). Germline V gene sequence: CDR1 KGHSH, CDR2 LQKENI. The CDR3 extends over 13 amino acids. The V end was cut by 6 bases, the J end by 1 base, with 9 bases between. Using reference TRBV18 and TRBJ1-1 for the parts outside the CDR3, the full variable domain is NAGVMQNPRHLVRRRGQEARLRCSPMKGHSHVYWYRQLPEEGLKFMVYLQKENIIDESGMPKERFSAEFPKEGPSILRIQQVVRGDSAAYFCASSQGENTEAFFGQGTRLTVV.

The rearrangement links TRBV9 to TRBJ2-3; TRBD2 might be the D (5 bases). The V gene lost 4 bases and the J gene lost 6 bases, with 18 bases spanning the gap. Germline V gene data show CDR1 as SGDLS and CDR2 as YYNGEE. The CDR3 runs 15 residues. The CDR3 bases are TGTGCCAGCAGCTCGACGGGGAGAACACAGGATACGCAGTATTTT. Protein product: CASSSTGRTQDTQYF.

CDR3 DNA: TGCGCCAGCAGCCAGTCGGGGGCGGGCAACTCCTACAATGAGCAGTTCTTC. Translated, it gives CASSQSGAGNSYNEQFF. J is TRBJ2-1 and V is TRBV4-1; D may correspond to TRBD1 or TRBD2 (6 bases each). The V gene's germline CDR1 is MGHRA and CDR2 YSYEKL. Deletions cut 3 bases from V and 0 bases from J, with 15 bases between. The length of the CDR3 is 17 residues.

The chain joins TRBV18 to TRBJ1-1, with a weak D call TRBD1 (5 bases). Trimming took 4 bases from V and 5 from J, leaving 11 bases between them. Germline CDR1 KGHSH, CDR2 LQKENI. CDR3 length equals 13 residues. CDR3 sequence: CASSQGSGTEAFF. The CDR3 bases are TGTGCCAGCTCACAGGGGTCGGGTACTGAAGCTTTCTTT.

The rearrangement joins TRBV6-5 to TRBJ1-2; D is possibly TRBD1 (5 bases). V lost 6 bases, J lost 4 bases, and 12 bases lay in between. The CDR3 is made up of 13 amino acids. The germline CDR1 and CDR2 sequences are MNHEY and SVGAGI. CDR3 sequence: CASSPGHAYGYTF. The CDR3, as DNA: TGTGCCAGCAGCCCCGGACATGCCTATGGCTACACCTTC.

This sequence joins TRBV2 and TRBJ2-5; 7 bases map to TRBD1. V was pared by 7 bases and J by 11 bases, with 7 bases of the junction left unmatched. The CDR3 has 11 residues. Germline CDR1 is SNHLY and CDR2 is FYNNEI. CDR3 loop: CASKAQGEQYF. CDR3 nucleotide sequence: TGTGCCAGCAAAGCTCAGGGGGAGCAGTACTTC.

The chain employs TRBV5-1 and TRBJ1-4, with 7 bases that match TRBD1. V trimming: 4 bases; J trimming: 5 bases; junction bases outside the gene matches: 8. Germline values: CDR1 SGHRS, CDR2 YFSETQ. The CDR3 spans 15 residues. The CDR3 sequence: CASSRGDSDNEKLFF. The CDR3 DNA is TGCGCCAGCAGCCGCGGGGACAGTGACAATGAAAAACTGTTTTTT.

CDR3 sequence reads: CASSSGLNTGELFF. CDR3 nucleotide sequence: TGTGCCAGCAGCTCGGGACTGAACACCGGGGAGCTGTTTTTT. The rearrangement links TRBV7-3 to TRBJ2-2; TRBD2 might be the D (6 bases). V lost 4 bases and J lost 1, with 7 bases in between. This CDR3 has 14 residues. Germline values: CDR1 SGHTA, CDR2 FQGTGA.

The CDR3 protein is CASSRRDRGQGYNEQFF. CDR3 in DNA: TGTGCCAGCTCACGCAGGGACAGGGGGCAGGGTTACAATGAGCAGTTCTTC. The V gene is TRBV18, the J gene TRBJ2-1; 12 positions match TRBD1. Trimming took 4 bases from V and 4 from J; bases not matched to a gene: 8. Germline loops: CDR1 KGHSH, CDR2 LQKENI. The CDR3 runs 17 residues.

For the CDR3, the DNA is TGTGCCAGCAGTGAGCCCACTAGAGGCAATGAGCAGTTCTTC. Protein product: CASSEPTRGNEQFF. The rearrangement links TRBV25-1 to TRBJ2-1; D might be TRBD2 (5 bases). The V gene's germline CDR1 is MGHDK and CDR2 SYGVNS. The CDR3 extends over 14 amino acids. V dropped 3 bases and J dropped 6 bases, with 12 bases sitting between them.